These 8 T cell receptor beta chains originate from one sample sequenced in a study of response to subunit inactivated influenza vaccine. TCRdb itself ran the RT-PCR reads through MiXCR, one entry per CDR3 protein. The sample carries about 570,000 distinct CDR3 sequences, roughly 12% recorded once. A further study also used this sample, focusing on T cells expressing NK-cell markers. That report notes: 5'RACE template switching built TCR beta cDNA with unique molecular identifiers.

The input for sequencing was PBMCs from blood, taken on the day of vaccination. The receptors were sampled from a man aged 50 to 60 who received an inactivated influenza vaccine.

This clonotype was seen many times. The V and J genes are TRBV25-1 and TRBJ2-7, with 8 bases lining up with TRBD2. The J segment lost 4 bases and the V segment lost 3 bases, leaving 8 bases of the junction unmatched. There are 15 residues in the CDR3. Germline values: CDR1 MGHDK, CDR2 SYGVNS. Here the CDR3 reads CASSDGDSGTYEQYF. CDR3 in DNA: TGTGCCAGCAGTGATGGAGATAGCGGGACTTACGAGCAGTACTTC.

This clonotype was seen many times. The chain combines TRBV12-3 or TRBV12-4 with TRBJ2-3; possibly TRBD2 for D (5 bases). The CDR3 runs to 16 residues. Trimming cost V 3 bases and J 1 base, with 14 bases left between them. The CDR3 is CASSLVGGGGTDTQYF. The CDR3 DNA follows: TGTGCCAGCAGTTTGGTGGGTGGAGGTGGCACAGATACGCAGTATTTT.

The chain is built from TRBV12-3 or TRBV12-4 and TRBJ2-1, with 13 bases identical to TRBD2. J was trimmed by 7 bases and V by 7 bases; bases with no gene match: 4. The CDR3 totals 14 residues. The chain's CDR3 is CASTLAGGRNEQFF. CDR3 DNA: TGTGCCAGCACACTAGCGGGAGGGCGGAATGAGCAGTTCTTC.

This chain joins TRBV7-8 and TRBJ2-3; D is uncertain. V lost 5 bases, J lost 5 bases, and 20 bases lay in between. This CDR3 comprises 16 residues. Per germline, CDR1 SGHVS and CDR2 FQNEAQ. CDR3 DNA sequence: TGTGCCAGCAGCCCGGCGGCAGCGCTTCCAAAAGATACGCAGTATTTT. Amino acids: CASSPAAALPKDTQYF.

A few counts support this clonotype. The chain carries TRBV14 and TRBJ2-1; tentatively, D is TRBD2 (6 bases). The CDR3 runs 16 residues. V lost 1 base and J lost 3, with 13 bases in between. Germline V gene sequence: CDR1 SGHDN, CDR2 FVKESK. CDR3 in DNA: TGTGCCAGCAGCCAAGTTCGAATCGGGGGCTACAATGAGCAGTTCTTC. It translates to CASSQVRIGGYNEQFF.

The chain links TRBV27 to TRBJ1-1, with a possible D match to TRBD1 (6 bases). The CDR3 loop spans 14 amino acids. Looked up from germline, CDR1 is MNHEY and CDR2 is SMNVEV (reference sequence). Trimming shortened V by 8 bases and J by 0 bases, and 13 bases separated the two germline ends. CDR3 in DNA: TGTGCCAGCCCGAGGGGGATAATGAACACTGAAGCTTTCTTT. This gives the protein CASPRGIMNTEAFF.

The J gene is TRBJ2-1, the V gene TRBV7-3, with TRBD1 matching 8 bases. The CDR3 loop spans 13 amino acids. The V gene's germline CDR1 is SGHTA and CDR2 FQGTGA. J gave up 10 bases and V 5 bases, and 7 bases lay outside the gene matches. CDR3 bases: TGTGCCAGCAGCCTACAGGGGGAGAGAGAGCAGTTCTTC. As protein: CASSLQGEREQFF.

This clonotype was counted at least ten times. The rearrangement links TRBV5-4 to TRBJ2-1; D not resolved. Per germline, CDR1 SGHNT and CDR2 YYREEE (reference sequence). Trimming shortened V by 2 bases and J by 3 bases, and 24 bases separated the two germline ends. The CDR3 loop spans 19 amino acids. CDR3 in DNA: TGTGCCAGCAGCTTTTGGTCTCTGTCGACTGCAGTATACTACAATGAGCAGTTCTTC. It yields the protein CASSFWSLSTAVYYNEQFF.